These T cell receptor beta chains were read from a single sample in a study of blood T cell repertoires in COVID-19. TCRdb keeps only in-frame clones here, not all; method: immunoSEQ multiplex PCR. Of about 120,000 clones listed, approximately 81% are singletons. Material for sequencing was peripheral blood. The receptors shown here come from a woman of 80 years or more with acute or convalescent COVID-19. CDR3s include the opening cysteine and the closing phenylalanine or tryptophan. The D gene is left open where the match is weak. Not all rows give a size; the values are once, few, many and, for expanded clones, a class.

>-|TRBJ2-3|TRBV4-2|TRBD1
TGTGCCAGCAGCCATCCGGGACAGGGGTCAGATACGCAGTATTTT
CASSHPGQGSDTQYF
>-|TRBJ2-3|TRBV11-2|-
TGTGCCAGCAGTCCGGCAGATACGCAGTATTTT
CASSPADTQYF
>-|TRBJ1-6|TRBV7-2|TRBD1
TGTGCCAGCAGCCAGGACAGGCCGAGCTCCTATAATTCACCCCTCCACTTT
CASSQDRPSSYNSPLHF
>-|TRBJ1-5|TRBV5-6|TRBD1
TGTGCCAGCAGCTCCGCACAGGGGGCAATGGGCAATCAGCCCCAGCATTTT
CASSSAQGAMGNQPQHF
>few|TRBJ1-1|TRBV16|TRBD1
TGTGCCAGCAGCCCGGGACAGGGGACTGAAGCTTTCTTT
CASSPGQGTEAFF
>few|TRBJ2-3|TRBV29-1|-
TGCAGCGCCGACCCAAGTGCGGGAACAGATACGCAGTATTTT
CSADPSAGTDTQYF
>-|TRBJ1-2|TRBV28|-
TGTGCCAGCAGTGAACAGGGCTATGGCTACACCTTC
CASSEQGYGYTF
>few|TRBJ2-2|TRBV27|-
TGTGCCAGCAGTTTACTCAGGAACACCGGGGAGCTGTTTTTT
CASSLLRNTGELFF
>-|TRBJ1-6|TRBV7-8|TRBD1
TGTGCCAGCAGCTTAGGATTCGGACAGGGAAATTCACCCCTCCACTTT
CASSLGFGQGNSPLHF
>-|TRBJ1-2|TRBV2|TRBD1
TGTGCCAGCAGTACGGACAGGGTGCGTGGCTACACCTTC
CASSTDRVRGYTF
>-|TRBJ2-1|TRBV28|TRBD2
TGTGCCAGCAGGGCTAGCGGACCTTACAATGAGCAGTTCTTC
CASRASGPYNEQFF
>-|TRBJ2-7|TRBV3-1/TRBV3-2|-
TGTGCCAGCAGCCCTAAACTAGGGTGGTCCTACGAGCAGTACTTC
CASSPKLGWSYEQYF
>-|TRBJ2-5|TRBV5-1|-
TGCGCCAGCAGCTTGGGGGCCCCCCAAGAGACCCAGTACTTC
CASSLGAPQETQYF
>-|TRBJ2-1|TRBV27|TRBD2
TGTGCCAGCAGTCCAAGGACTAGCGGGACCTACAATGAGCAGTTCTTC
CASSPRTSGTYNEQFF
>-|TRBJ2-7|TRBV6-6|-
TGTGCCAGCAGTTCCGGGACTCCAAGCTACGAGCAGTACTTC
CASSSGTPSYEQYF
>-|TRBJ1-1|TRBV15|TRBD1
TGTGCCACCAGCACCCTATACAGGGGAACTGAAGCTTTCTTT
CATSTLYRGTEAFF
>-|TRBJ2-7|TRBV5-4|-
TGTGCCAGCAGCTTGGGGCAGACACAAACCTACGAGCAGTACTTC
CASSLGQTQTYEQYF